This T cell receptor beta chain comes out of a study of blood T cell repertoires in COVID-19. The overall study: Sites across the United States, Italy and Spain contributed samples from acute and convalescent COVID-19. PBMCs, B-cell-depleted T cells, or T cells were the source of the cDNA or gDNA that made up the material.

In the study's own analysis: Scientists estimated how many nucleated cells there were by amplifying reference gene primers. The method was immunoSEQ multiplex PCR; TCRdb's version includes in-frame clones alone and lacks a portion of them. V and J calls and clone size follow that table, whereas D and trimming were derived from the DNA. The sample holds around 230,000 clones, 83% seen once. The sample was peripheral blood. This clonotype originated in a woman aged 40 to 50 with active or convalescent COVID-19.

The CDR3 bases are TGTGCCAGTATGTGGAAAACCCCGGGAGTCCATGAGCAGTTCTTC. It encodes CASMWKTPGVHEQFF. This chain uses TRBV19 with TRBJ2-1, with D possibly being TRBD2 (6 bases). The CDR3 is 15 residues long. Trimming left V 7 bases short and J 8 bases short, with 21 bases between. The germline gives CDR1 LNHDA, CDR2 SQIVND (reference sequence).